This section outlines one T cell receptor beta chain sequence together with its context. Its antigen is unidentified. Separate cDNA molecules received unique molecular identifiers, which the library attached to them. Original methodology: Individual samples carried between roughly 23,224 and 750,000 TCRs, with 95,638 as the median. TCRdb redid the calling of the RACE reads with MiXCR, one entry per CDR3 protein. These V and J calls derive from TCRdb rather than the authors' analysis. The sample holds roughly 100,000 distinct CDR3 sequences, 30% to 35% seen once. V dropped 2 bases and J dropped 1 base, with 9 bases sitting between them. This CDR3 contains 15 residues. The record originates from a study of human T cells and chemical hapten exposure. Study-level points and caveats: It was expanded TCRs that formed significantly more large CDR3 similarity clusters than controls did.

Sample time point: patch test 3, about 24 weeks after DPC sensitization. Sample treatment: therapeutic diphenylcyclopropenone sensitization with weekly scalp DPC. The V and J genes are TRBV12-3 or TRBV12-4 and TRBJ1-5; D gene unclear. This TCR came from a man aged 40-50 years with alopecia areata. Some clones in this sample may be carry-over from other donors' samples. Here the sequenced sample was whole blood, taken in connection with sensitization to the hapten diphenylcyclopropenone (DPC). In nucleotides, the CDR3 is TGTGCCAGCAGTTTATATGAAGGCAGCAATCAGCCCCAGCATTTT. Translating gives CASSLYEGSNQPQHF.